The T cell receptor beta chain described here comes from a study of cytomegalovirus exposure and HLA in healthy donors. Study at large: Inside one of the first data releases sat some 93 million unique TCRs taken from HLA-typed donors.

Researchers ran the PCR with 60 Vbeta and 13 Jbeta primers. Libraries were prepared by immunoSEQ multiplex PCR; TCRdb keeps only in-frame clonotypes and omits some of them. The sample has just over 150,000 clones, 84% seen once; the top ten hold under 8%. Details on this clone: What it binds is not known.

Though nominally healthy at sampling, donors likely had unrecorded immune exposures. The germline CDR1 and CDR2 sequences are SGHTA and FQGTGA. V shed 5 bases and J shed 2 bases, with 12 bases lying between them. This CDR3 comprises 14 residues. Study-wide points: Common viral pathogens were later found to be apparently linked to several of the most significant clusters. Data from an earlier analysis indicated that most TCR beta V segments were productive either about 90% or about 30% of the time.

The receptor comes from a man in his fifties or sixties in good health and CMV-seropositive. Sequenced sample: PBMCs. This sequence joins TRBV7-3 and TRBJ1-2; tentatively, D is TRBD1 (5 bases). The DNA for the CDR3 is TGTGCCAGCAGCCCCGGGCAGGGCAACTATGGCTACACCTTC. Residues: CASSPGQGNYGYTF.